These 6 T cell receptor beta chains originate from one sample sequenced in a study of blood T cell repertoires in COVID-19. Profiled with immunoSEQ multiplex PCR; TCRdb holds only in-frame clones, not every one. In the table there are 150,000 to 200,000 clones, around 85% of which are singletons. Sequenced: peripheral blood. All receptors come from a man aged 50 or older who had recovered from COVID-19.

The chain combines TRBV27 with TRBJ2-7; 9 positions agree with TRBD1. The CDR3 runs 15 residues. In germline, CDR1 is MNHEY, CDR2 SMNVEV (reference sequence). Trimming removed 5 bases from V and 3 bases from J; junction bases left unmatched: 8. CDR3 DNA sequence: TGTGCCAGCAGTAGAACAGGGGGCCCCTACTACGAGCAGTACTTC. Protein sequence: CASSRTGGPYYEQYF.

The chain uses TRBV11-1 and TRBJ2-3; 7 nucleotides align to TRBD2. Trimming took 1 base from V and 2 from J; bases not matched to a gene: 6. Germline-derived CDR1 and CDR2 are SGHAT and FQDESV (reference sequence). CDR3 size: 16 residues. In nucleotides, the CDR3 is TGTGCCAGCAGCTTAGTTATCAGCGGGAACACAGATACGCAGTATTTT. It yields the protein CASSLVISGNTDTQYF.

This chain connects TRBV3-1 (or the pseudogene TRBV3-2) to TRBJ2-5; D remains unclear. V was trimmed by 4 bases and J by 5 bases, leaving 5 bases between them. This CDR3 spans 11 amino acids. Germline lookup yields CDR1 LGHDT and CDR2 YNNKEL (reference sequence). CDR3 amino acids: CASSLTETQYF. CDR3 in DNA: TGTGCCAGCAGCCTAACTGAGACCCAGTACTTC.

V and J are TRBV27 and TRBJ2-1, with a weak D call TRBD1 (6 bases). This CDR3 has 16 residues. V gave up 2 bases and J gave up 3 bases, with 14 bases separating them. Germline V gene sequence: CDR1 MNHEY, CDR2 SMNVEV (reference sequence). The CDR3 bases are TGTGCCAGCAGTTTAGGACAGCCCCACTACTACAATGAGCAGTTCTTC. It specifies CASSLGQPHYYNEQFF.

This clone was detected only once. J is TRBJ2-7 and V is TRBV5-1; 10 bases are a match to TRBD2. After removal of 1 base from V and 2 bases from J, the junction contained 3 bases not matched to a gene. Germline CDR1 reads SGHRS; CDR2 reads YFSETQ. CDR3 length: 15 amino acids. The DNA for the CDR3 is TGCGCCAGCAGCTTGCTAACTAGCGGGACCTACGAGCAGTACTTC. Amino acids: CASSLLTSGTYEQYF.

This chain joins TRBV7-9 and TRBJ2-2, with 9 nucleotides matching TRBD2. V lost 3 bases and J lost 3; bases outside the gene matches: 5. The CDR3 is made up of 16 amino acids. Germline values: CDR1 SEHNR, CDR2 FQNEAQ (reference sequence). The CDR3 is CASSFKREVHTGELFF. The DNA of the CDR3 is TGTGCCAGCAGCTTCAAGCGGGAGGTTCACACCGGGGAGCTGTTTTTT.